This TCR beta chain was identified in a study of cytomegalovirus exposure and HLA in healthy donors. Findings and caveats of the study: Among the sequence variants, a highly shared cluster was likely an artifact of sequencing. According to the study, 160 or so TCR beta chains were cytomegalovirus-associated.

Germline V gene sequence: CDR1 SGHRS, CDR2 YFSETQ. This CDR3 has 16 amino acids. The ends lost 1 base at V and 3 bases at J; junction bases unmatched: 5. The PCR was carried out with 60 Vbeta primers and 13 Jbeta primers. Method: immunoSEQ multiplex PCR; TCRdb's copy keeps in-frame clones and lacks some. Of roughly 150,000 clones listed, 68% are singletons. About this clone itself: The target antigen is unknown.

Sequenced material: PBMCs. The TCR sequence derives from a man between 60 and 75 years old in good health and CMV-seronegative. The V and J genes are TRBV5-1 and TRBJ2-2, with 8 bases aligning to TRBD2. The CDR3 DNA follows: TGCGCCAGCAGCTTGACCGGGGGGGCCGACACCGGGGAGCTGTTTTTT. It specifies CASSLTGGADTGELFF.